These 14 T cell receptor beta chains were sequenced from one sample in a study of cytomegalovirus exposure and HLA in healthy donors. With 60 Vbeta and 13 Jbeta primers, the PCR was carried out. Sequencing used immunoSEQ multiplex PCR; TCRdb keeps in-frame clones, though not all of them. The repertoire holds more than 110,000 clones, with roughly three quarters as singletons. Sequencing was done on a sample of PBMCs. These receptors originate from a woman in her twenties or thirties in good health and CMV-seronegative.

V usage is TRBV7-3 and J usage is TRBJ2-1, with 8 bases fitting TRBD1. The CDR3 is 15 amino acids. Germline CDR1 is SGHTA and CDR2 is FQGTGA. Losses at the gene ends were 4 bases for V and 6 bases for J; bases not matched to a gene: 8. CDR3 in amino acids: CASSSFGQGVNEQFF. As DNA, the CDR3 is TGTGCCAGCAGCTCTTTCGGACAGGGTGTCAATGAGCAGTTCTTC.

This rearrangement joins TRBV6-1 to TRBJ1-5; TRBD1 is a possible D gene (5 bases). The CDR3 contains 19 residues. CDR1 is MNHNS, CDR2 SASEGT, per germline. V gave up 2 bases and J gave up 0 bases, with 20 bases separating them. CDR3 coding DNA: TGTGCCAGCAGTGAATTCCCACGCCGGGACTTGGGTAGCAATCAGCCCCAGCATTTT. It is translated as CASSEFPRRDLGSNQPQHF.

V usage is TRBV2 and J usage is TRBJ2-7; tentatively, D is TRBD2 (5 bases). The germline V gene encodes CDR1 SNHLY and CDR2 FYNNEI. The CDR3 totals 13 residues. Trimming removed 4 bases from V and 5 bases from J, with 12 bases in between. The DNA of the CDR3 is TGTGCCAGCAGTGGAGAGGGAACGGACGAGCAGTACTTC. Translation: CASSGEGTDEQYF.

This clone was counted between two and nine times. V gene TRBV11-3 combines with J gene TRBJ1-1; D gene unclear. V was clipped by 1 base and J by 3 bases, with 6 bases between them. CDR3 length: 13 residues. CDR1 is SGHNT and CDR2 is YENEEA in the germline V gene. CDR3 amino acids: CASSLGRDTEAFF. The CDR3 nucleotides are TGTGCCAGCAGCTTAGGTCGGGACACTGAAGCTTTCTTT.

V usage is TRBV4-1 and J usage is TRBJ2-1, with a tentative D call TRBD2 (5 bases). V lost 0 bases and J lost 9, with 21 bases in between. The length of the CDR3 is 17 residues. The germline gives CDR1 MGHRA, CDR2 YSYEKL. The CDR3 spells CASSQDRRGRIRGEQFF. The CDR3 DNA reads as TGCGCCAGCAGCCAAGATCGGAGAGGGCGTATTCGTGGTGAGCAGTTCTTC.

This rearrangement joins TRBV5-1 to TRBJ1-2; 8 bases are a match to TRBD1. The J segment lost 7 bases and the V segment lost 0 bases, leaving 8 bases of the junction unmatched. Germline V gene data show CDR1 as SGHRS and CDR2 as YFSETQ. This CDR3 contains 15 residues. In nucleotides, the CDR3 is TGCGCCAGCAGCTTGGAAACGAGTCAGGGGGCTGGCTACACCTTC. Protein sequence: CASSLETSQGAGYTF.

This clone was detected only a few times. The gene calls are TRBV4-1 and TRBJ2-2; tentatively, D is TRBD2 (5 bases). Germline assignment: CDR1 MGHRA and CDR2 YSYEKL. CDR3 length: 14 amino acids. V lost 3 bases to trimming and J lost 4 bases, with 9 bases between them. The CDR3 sequence is CASSHESGTGELFF. The DNA for the CDR3 is TGCGCCAGCAGCCATGAGAGCGGCACCGGGGAGCTGTTTTTT.

There are a few counts of this clone. The J gene is TRBJ2-1, the V gene TRBV5-4, with 9 nucleotides matching TRBD2. The germline gives CDR1 SGHNT, CDR2 YYREEE (reference sequence). With V trimmed by 0 bases and J by 10 bases, 5 bases remained unmatched. This CDR3 comprises 14 residues. CDR3 bases: TGTGCCAGCAGCTTGGATAGCGGGAGACAGGAGCAGTTCTTC. Amino acids: CASSLDSGRQEQFF.

V and J are TRBV7-8 and TRBJ2-5; a weak D match, TRBD1 (6 bases). The DNA end is more similar to TRBJ2-7, so the J call may be wrong. CDR3 length: 15 residues. Germline CDR1 and CDR2: SGHVS and FQNEAQ. The CDR3 protein is CASSPRPTGSYEQYF. The CDR3 DNA reads as TGTGCCAGCAGCCCCAGACCGACAGGTAGCTACGAGCAGTACTTC.

This clone was counted once. This chain connects TRBV4-2 to TRBJ2-1; 8 bases match TRBD2. Per the germline V gene, CDR1 is LGHNA and CDR2 is YNFKEQ. Germline trimming cut 1 base from V and 7 bases from J; bases unmatched to any gene: 12. This CDR3 spans 17 amino acids. In DNA form, the CDR3 reads TGTGCCAGCAGCCAAGGGGGAGGTAGCGGGACGAGAAATGAGCAGTTCTTC. This sequence encodes CASSQGGGSGTRNEQFF.

By share, this clone ranks as medium-sized. The chain combines TRBV6-5 with TRBJ1-4; possibly TRBD1 for D (5 bases). Trimming removed 4 bases from V and 8 bases from J, with 17 bases in between. The CDR3 is 15 amino acids. The germline CDR1 and CDR2 sequences are MNHEY and SVGAGI. CDR3 amino acids: CASSLSGGRGEKLFF. CDR3 bases: TGTGCCAGCAGTTTATCAGGAGGGAGGGGAGAAAAACTGTTTTTT.

The CDR3 coding sequence is TGTGCCAGCAGCTTCGGACTAGGGTCAGATCAGTACGTC. Translating it yields CASSFGLGSDQYV. V usage is TRBV7-9 and J usage is TRBJ2-7, with 7 bases that match TRBD2. V trimming: 3 bases; J trimming: 10 bases; junction bases outside the gene matches: 9. CDR3 length: 13 amino acids. CDR1 is SEHNR and CDR2 is FQNEAQ in the germline V gene (reference sequence).

This clone was observed a handful of times. This chain uses TRBV5-1 with TRBJ2-1; D uncertain. The CDR3 has 14 residues. The germline V gene has CDR1 SGHRS and CDR2 YFSETQ. V lost 0 bases, J lost 8 bases, and 12 bases lay in between. CDR3 nucleotide sequence: TGCGCCAGCAGCTTGGCGTCGACTTCGGATGAGCAGTTCTTC. This translates into CASSLASTSDEQFF.

The CDR3 loop reads CASTHRKNLNSPLHF. As DNA, the CDR3 is TGTGCCAGTACCCACAGGAAGAATCTCAATTCACCCCTCCACTTT. This chain connects TRBV19 to TRBJ1-6, with D possibly being TRBD1 (5 bases). Germline V gives CDR1 LNHDA, CDR2 SQIVND (reference sequence). The CDR3 runs to 15 residues. V was trimmed by 7 bases and J by 7 bases, leaving 17 bases between them.